The 8 T cell receptor beta chains reported below all come from one sample, sequenced in a study of cytomegalovirus exposure and HLA in healthy donors. Only in-frame clones appear in the TCRdb table, and some are missing; sequencing was by immunoSEQ multiplex PCR. Of a few hundred thousand clones listed, 65% to 90% are singletons. Sample: PBMCs. These receptors all stem from a woman under 30 in good health and CMV-seronegative.

This clone has a single count. The V gene is TRBV7-9, the J gene TRBJ1-5; 11 nucleotides line up with TRBD1. Looked up from germline, CDR1 is SEHNR and CDR2 is FQNEAQ (reference sequence). The V gene end was trimmed by 0 bases and the J gene end by 4 bases; junction bases not matched to a gene: 5. The CDR3 spans 17 residues. CDR3 region: CASSLAIRDRGNQPQHF. The CDR3 DNA sequence: TGTGCCAGCAGCTTAGCGATACGGGACAGGGGGAATCAGCCCCAGCATTTT.

This chain connects TRBV30 to TRBJ1-5, with a possible D match to TRBD1 (6 bases). This CDR3 spans 14 amino acids. Per the germline V gene, CDR1 is GTSNPN and CDR2 is SVGIG (reference sequence). Trimming cost V 2 bases and J 2 bases, with 10 bases left between them. The DNA for the CDR3 is TGTGCCTGGAGTTTACAGGGAGGCAATCAGCCCCAGCATTTT. Translation: CAWSLQGGNQPQHF.

The chain links TRBV19 to TRBJ2-7, with D tentatively TRBD1 (6 bases). Trimming pared 11 bases from V and 4 bases from J, leaving 9 bases between. The CDR3 is made up of 10 amino acids. Germline CDR1 reads LNHDA; CDR2 reads SQIVND (reference sequence). CDR3 in amino acids: CAPRGYEQYF. For the CDR3, the DNA is TGTGCCCCGAGGGGGTACGAGCAGTACTTC.

CDR3 residues: CASSGFPGFRVREQYF. Here the CDR3 DNA reads TGTGCCAGCAGTGGTTTCCCTGGGTTCAGGGTTCGCGAGCAGTACTTC. V gene TRBV25-1 combines with J gene TRBJ2-7; TRBD1 might be the D (5 bases). Trimming removed 4 bases at V and 6 bases at J, with 22 bases between. Germline V CDR1 and CDR2: MGHDK, SYGVNS. The CDR3 is made up of 16 amino acids.

J is TRBJ2-7 and V is TRBV11-2, with 8 bases identical to TRBD2. The CDR3 is 15 amino acids. CDR1 SGHAT and CDR2 FQNNGV come from the germline V gene. V lost 5 bases, J lost 7 bases, and 13 bases stayed unmatched. The CDR3 nucleotides read TGTGCCAGCAGCCCCCTGTCGGGAGGGACTAGGGAGCAGTACTTC. Its protein is CASSPLSGGTREQYF.

V is TRBV6-5 and J is TRBJ2-7, with 12 nucleotides matching TRBD2. The CDR3 extends over 16 amino acids. V trimming: 2 bases; J trimming: 4 bases; junction bases outside the gene matches: 6. The germline CDR1 and CDR2 sequences are MNHEY and SVGAGI. The CDR3 region has the DNA TGTGCCAGCAGTTACACTAGCGGGAGGTATGGGTACGAGCAGTACTTC. Amino acids: CASSYTSGRYGYEQYF.

The sample holds a few counts of this clone. The CDR3 nucleotides read TGTGCCAGCAGCTGGGGGGTAGGCGGTGGACGGGAAAAACTGTTTTTT. Translation gives CASSWGVGGGREKLFF. The genes are TRBV7-8 and TRBJ1-4, with D possibly matching TRBD1 (5 bases). Looked up from germline, CDR1 is SGHVS and CDR2 is FQNEAQ. This CDR3 is 16 amino acids long. Trimming cost V 4 bases and J 8 bases, with 20 bases left between them. The variable domain in full, completed from reference TRBV7-8 and TRBJ1-4, reads GAGVSQSPRYKVAKRGQDVALRCDPISGHVSLFWYQQALGQGPEFLTYFQNEAQLDKSGLPSDRFFAERPEGSVSTLKIQRTQQEDSAVYLCASSWGVGGGREKLFFGSGTQLSVL.

The rearrangement links TRBV12-5 to TRBJ2-2; weak D call: TRBD2 (5 bases). The ends were cut back, 2 bases at V and 1 base at J, with 11 bases in the middle. The CDR3 has 16 residues. Per the germline V gene, CDR1 is LGHNT and CDR2 is FRNRAP. The DNA for the CDR3 is TGTGCTAGTGGTTTGCCATCCGGACTGAACACCGGGGAGCTGTTTTTT. Amino acid sequence: CASGLPSGLNTGELFF.